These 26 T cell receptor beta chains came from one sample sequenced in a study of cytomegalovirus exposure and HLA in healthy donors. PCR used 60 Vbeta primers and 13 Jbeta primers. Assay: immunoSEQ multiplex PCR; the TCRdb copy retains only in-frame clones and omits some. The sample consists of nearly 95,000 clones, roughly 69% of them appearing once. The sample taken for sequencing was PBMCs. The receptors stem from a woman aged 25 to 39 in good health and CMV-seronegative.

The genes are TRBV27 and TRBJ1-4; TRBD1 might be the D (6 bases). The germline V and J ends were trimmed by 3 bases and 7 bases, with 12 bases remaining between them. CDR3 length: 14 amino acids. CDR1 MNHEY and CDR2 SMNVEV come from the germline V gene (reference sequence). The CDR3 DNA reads TGTGCCAGCAGTTTTACAGGGTTGGGTGAAAAACTGTTTTTT. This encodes CASSFTGLGEKLFF.

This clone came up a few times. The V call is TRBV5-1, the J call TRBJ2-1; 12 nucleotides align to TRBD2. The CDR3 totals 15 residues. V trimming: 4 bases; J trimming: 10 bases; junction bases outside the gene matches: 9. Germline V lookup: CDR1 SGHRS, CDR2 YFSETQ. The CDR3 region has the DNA TGCGCCAGCAGCCAACTAGCGGGGGGCCCAGGGGAGCAGTTCTTC. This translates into CASSQLAGGPGEQFF.

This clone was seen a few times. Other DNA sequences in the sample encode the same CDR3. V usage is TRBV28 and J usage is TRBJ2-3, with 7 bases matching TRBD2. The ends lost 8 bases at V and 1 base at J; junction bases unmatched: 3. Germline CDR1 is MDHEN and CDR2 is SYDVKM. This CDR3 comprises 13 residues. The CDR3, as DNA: TGTGCCAGCTTAACTAGCGGCACAGATACGCAGTATTTT. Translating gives CASLTSGTDTQYF.

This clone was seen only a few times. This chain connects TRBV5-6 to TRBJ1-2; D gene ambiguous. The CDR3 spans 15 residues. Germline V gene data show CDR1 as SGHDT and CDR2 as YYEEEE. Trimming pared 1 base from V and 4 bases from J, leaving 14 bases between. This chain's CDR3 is CASSLYWREGYGYTF. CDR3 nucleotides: TGTGCCAGCAGCTTGTATTGGAGGGAGGGCTATGGCTACACCTTC.

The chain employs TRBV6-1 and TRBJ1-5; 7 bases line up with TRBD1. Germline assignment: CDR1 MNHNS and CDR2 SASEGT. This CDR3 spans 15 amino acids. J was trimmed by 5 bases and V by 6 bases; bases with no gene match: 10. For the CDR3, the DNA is TGTGCCAGCAGGGGCGACAGGGTTAGGGATCAGCCCCAGCATTTT. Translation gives CASRGDRVRDQPQHF.

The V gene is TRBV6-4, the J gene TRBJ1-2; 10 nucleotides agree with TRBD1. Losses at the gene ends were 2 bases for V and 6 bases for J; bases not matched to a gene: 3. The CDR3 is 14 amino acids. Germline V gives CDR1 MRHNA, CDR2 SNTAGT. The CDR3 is CASSDLGTGDGYTF. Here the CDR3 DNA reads TGTGCCAGCAGTGACCTCGGGACAGGGGATGGCTACACCTTC.

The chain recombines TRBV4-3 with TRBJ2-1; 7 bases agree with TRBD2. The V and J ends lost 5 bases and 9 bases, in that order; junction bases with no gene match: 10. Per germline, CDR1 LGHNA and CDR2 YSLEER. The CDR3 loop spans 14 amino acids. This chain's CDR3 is CASSSQTSWGEQFF. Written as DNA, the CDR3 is TGCGCCAGCAGCTCCCAGACTAGCTGGGGTGAGCAGTTCTTC.

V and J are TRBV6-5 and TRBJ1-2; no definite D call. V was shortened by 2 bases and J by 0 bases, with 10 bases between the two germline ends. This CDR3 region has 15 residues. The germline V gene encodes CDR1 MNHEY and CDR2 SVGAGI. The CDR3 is CASSYNELANYGYTF. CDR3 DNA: TGTGCCAGCAGTTACAACGAGTTAGCTAACTATGGCTACACCTTC.

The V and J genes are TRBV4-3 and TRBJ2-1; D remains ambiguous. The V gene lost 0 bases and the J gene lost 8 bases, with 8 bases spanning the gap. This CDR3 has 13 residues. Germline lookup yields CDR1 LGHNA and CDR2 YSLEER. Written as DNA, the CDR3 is TGCGCCAGCAGCCAAGATCTCGAGGATGAGCAGTTCTTC. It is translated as CASSQDLEDEQFF.

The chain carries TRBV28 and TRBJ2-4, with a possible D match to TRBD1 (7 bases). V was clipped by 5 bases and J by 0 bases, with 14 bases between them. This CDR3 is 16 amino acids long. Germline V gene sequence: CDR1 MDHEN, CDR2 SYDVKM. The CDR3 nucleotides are TGTGCCAGCAGTCCCCCAGGGGGGTTAGCCAAAAACATTCAGTACTTC. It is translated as CASSPPGGLAKNIQYF.

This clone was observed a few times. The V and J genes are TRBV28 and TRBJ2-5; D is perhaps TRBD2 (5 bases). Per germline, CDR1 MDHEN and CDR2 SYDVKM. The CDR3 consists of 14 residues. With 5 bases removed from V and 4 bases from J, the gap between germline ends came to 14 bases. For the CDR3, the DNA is TGTGCCAGCAGTCCTGGCGGGCGGGTAGAGACCCAGTACTTC. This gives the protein CASSPGGRVETQYF.

CDR3 nucleotides: TGTGCCAGCAGTTCTTACGGTTTCGGTAAAGAGACCCAGTACTTC. Translated, it gives CASSSYGFGKETQYF. The V and J genes are TRBV27 and TRBJ2-5, with D uncertain. Germline CDR1 reads MNHEY; CDR2 reads SMNVEV (reference sequence). This CDR3 spans 15 amino acids. V lost 4 bases to trimming and J lost 3 bases, with 15 bases between them.

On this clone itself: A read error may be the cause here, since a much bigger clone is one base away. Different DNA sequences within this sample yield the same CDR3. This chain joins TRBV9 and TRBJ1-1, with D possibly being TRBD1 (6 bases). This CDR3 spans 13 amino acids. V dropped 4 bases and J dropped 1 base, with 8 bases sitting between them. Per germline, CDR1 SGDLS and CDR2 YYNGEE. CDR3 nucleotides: TGTGCCAGCAGCCTACAGGGGAACACTGAAGCTTTCTTT. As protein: CASSLQGNTEAFF.

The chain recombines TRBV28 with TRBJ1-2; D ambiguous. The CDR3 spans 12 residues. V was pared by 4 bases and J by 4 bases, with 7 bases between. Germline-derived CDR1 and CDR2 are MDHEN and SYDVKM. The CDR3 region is CASSSSSYGYTF. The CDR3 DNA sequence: TGTGCCAGCAGTTCGTCCAGCTATGGCTACACCTTC.

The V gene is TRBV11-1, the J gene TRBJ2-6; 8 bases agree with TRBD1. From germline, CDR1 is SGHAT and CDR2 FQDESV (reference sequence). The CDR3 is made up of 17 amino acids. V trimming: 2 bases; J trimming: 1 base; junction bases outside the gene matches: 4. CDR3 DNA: TGTGCCAGCAGCTTAAGGACAGGGATTTCTGGGGCCAACGTCCTGACTTTC. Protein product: CASSLRTGISGANVLTF.

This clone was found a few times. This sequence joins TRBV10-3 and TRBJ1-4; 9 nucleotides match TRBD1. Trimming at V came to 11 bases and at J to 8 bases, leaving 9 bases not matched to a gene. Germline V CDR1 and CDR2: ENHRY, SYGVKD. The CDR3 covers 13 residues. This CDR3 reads CAVWDREGEKLFF. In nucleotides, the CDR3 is TGTGCCGTGTGGGACAGGGAAGGAGAAAAACTGTTTTTT.

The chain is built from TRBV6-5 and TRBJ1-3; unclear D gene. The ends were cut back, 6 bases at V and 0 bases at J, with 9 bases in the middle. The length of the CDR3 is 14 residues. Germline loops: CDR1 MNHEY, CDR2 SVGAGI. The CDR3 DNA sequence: TGTGCCAGCAGACCAAGTAGCTCTGGAAACACCATATATTTT. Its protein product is CASRPSSSGNTIYF.

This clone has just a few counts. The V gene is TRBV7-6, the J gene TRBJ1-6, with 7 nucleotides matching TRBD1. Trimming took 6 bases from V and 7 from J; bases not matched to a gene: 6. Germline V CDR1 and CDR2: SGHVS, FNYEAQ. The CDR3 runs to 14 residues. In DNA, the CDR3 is TGTGCCAGCAGTCAGCGACAGGGAAATTCACCCCTCCACTTT. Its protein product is CASSQRQGNSPLHF.

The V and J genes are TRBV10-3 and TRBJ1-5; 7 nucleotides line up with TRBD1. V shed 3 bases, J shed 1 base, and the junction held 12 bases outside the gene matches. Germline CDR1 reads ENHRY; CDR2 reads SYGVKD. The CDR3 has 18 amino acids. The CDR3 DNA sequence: TGTGCCATCAGTGAAAGGGGGATAGGAGGGGGCAGCAATCAGCCCCAGCATTTT. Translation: CAISERGIGGGSNQPQHF.

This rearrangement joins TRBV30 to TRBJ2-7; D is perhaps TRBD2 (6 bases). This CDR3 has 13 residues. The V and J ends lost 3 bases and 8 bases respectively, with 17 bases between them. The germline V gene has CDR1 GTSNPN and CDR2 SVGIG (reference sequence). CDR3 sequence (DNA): TGTGCCTGGAGCCAGGGACTCCTCTCGCAGCAGTACTTC. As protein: CAWSQGLLSQQYF.

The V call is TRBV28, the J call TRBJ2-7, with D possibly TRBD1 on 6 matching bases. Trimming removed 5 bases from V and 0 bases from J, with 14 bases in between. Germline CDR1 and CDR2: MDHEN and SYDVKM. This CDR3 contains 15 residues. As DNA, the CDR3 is TGTGCCAGCAGTCCACAGGGCTCTGGCTCCTACGAGCAGTACTTC. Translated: CASSPQGSGSYEQYF.

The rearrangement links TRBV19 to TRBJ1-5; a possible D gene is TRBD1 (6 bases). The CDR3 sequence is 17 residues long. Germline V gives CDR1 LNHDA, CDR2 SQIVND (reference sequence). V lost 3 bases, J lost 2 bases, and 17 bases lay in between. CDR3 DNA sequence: TGTGCCAGTAGTATCTACTCAGGAGGACAGCGCAATCAGCCCCAGCATTTT. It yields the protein CASSIYSGGQRNQPQHF.

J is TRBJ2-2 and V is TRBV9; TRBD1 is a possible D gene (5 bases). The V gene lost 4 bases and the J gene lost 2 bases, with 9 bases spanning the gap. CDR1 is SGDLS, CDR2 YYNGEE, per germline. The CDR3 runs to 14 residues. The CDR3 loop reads CASSFRGNTGELFF. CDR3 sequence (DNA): TGTGCCAGCAGCTTTAGGGGAAACACCGGGGAGCTGTTTTTT.

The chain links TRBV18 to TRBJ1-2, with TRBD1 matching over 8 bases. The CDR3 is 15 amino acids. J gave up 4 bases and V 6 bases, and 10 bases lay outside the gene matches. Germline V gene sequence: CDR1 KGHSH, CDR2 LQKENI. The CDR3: CASSPGQGGGYGYTF. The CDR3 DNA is TGTGCCAGCTCTCCTGGACAGGGAGGGGGCTATGGCTACACCTTC.

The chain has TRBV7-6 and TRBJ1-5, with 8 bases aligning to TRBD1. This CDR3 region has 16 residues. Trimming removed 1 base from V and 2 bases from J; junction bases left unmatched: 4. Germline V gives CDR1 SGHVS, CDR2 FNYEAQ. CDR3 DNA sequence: TGTGCCAGCAGCTTAGGTGTGGGACAGGGCAATCAGCCCCAGCATTTT. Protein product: CASSLGVGQGNQPQHF.

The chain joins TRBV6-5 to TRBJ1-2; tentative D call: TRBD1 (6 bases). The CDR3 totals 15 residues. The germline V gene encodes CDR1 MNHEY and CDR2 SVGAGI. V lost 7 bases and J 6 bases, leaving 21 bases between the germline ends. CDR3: CASILIPGQKDGYTF. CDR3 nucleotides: TGTGCCAGCATTCTAATACCGGGACAAAAAGATGGCTACACCTTC.